The 23 T cell receptor beta chains listed next were all sequenced from one sample in a study of CD8 T cells in ankylosing spondylitis. Broader study findings: The study identified a TCR beta motif of roughly eight highly homologous variants that appeared characteristic of ankylosing spondylitis blood.

Their target antigens are unknown. MiXCR, run by TCRdb on the 5' RACE reads, gives a single entry per CDR3 protein. Of 200,000 to 250,000 distinct CDR3 sequences listed, just under 7.5% are singletons. The specimen was blood, either unsorted or a sorted T cell fraction (not recorded which). The receptors originated from a male donor with ankylosing spondylitis.

This clonotype was recorded at least ten times. J is TRBJ2-1 and V is TRBV27; TRBD2 agrees at 7 bases. V was pared by 1 base and J by 5 bases, with 14 bases of the junction left unmatched. Germline V lookup: CDR1 MNHEY, CDR2 SMNVEV (reference sequence). The CDR3 is 18 residues long. The CDR3 nucleotides are TGTGCCAGCAGTTTATGGTGGGGGGGGACTGGGGAAAACAATGAGCAGTTCTTC. Its protein product is CASSLWWGGTGENNEQFF.

This clonotype turned up a few times. The chain couples TRBV27 to TRBJ2-7; D may match TRBD1 or TRBD2 (5 bases each). In germline, CDR1 is MNHEY, CDR2 SMNVEV (reference sequence). The CDR3 extends over 15 amino acids. The germline V and J ends were trimmed by 0 bases and 2 bases, with 11 bases remaining between them. DNA for the CDR3: TGTGCCAGCAGTTTATCAGCAGGGACGGCCTACGAGCAGTACTTC. It translates to CASSLSAGTAYEQYF.

The rearrangement links TRBV20-1 to TRBJ2-7, with a weak D call TRBD1 (5 bases). V lost 6 bases and J lost 2, with 17 bases in between. The CDR3 consists of 14 residues. Germline V gene lookup returns CDR1 DFQATT and CDR2 SNEGSKA (reference sequence). The CDR3 DNA sequence: TGCAGTGCAAGGACACAGCAATACCCCTACGAGCAGTACTTC. This encodes CSARTQQYPYEQYF.

This clonotype was recorded many times. The V and J genes are TRBV6-2 or TRBV6-3 and TRBJ2-7, with D perhaps TRBD1 (5 bases). The CDR3 has 13 amino acids. V was trimmed by 4 bases and J by 3 bases, leaving 10 bases between them. Germline V gives CDR1 MNHEY, CDR2 SVGEGT. This CDR3 reads CASSFGHSYEQYF. In DNA, the CDR3 is TGTGCCAGCAGTTTCGGACACAGCTACGAGCAGTACTTC.

This clonotype was detected ten times or more. V usage is TRBV2 and J usage is TRBJ2-7; 7 nucleotides line up with TRBD1. The V segment lost 7 bases and the J segment 3 bases; nucleotides outside the gene matches: 9. This CDR3 is built from 14 residues. Germline assignment: CDR1 SNHLY and CDR2 FYNNEI. The CDR3 bases are TGTGCCAGCACCCTCCGGGACAGCTTCTACGAGCAGTACTTC. Amino acid sequence: CASTLRDSFYEQYF.

This clonotype was picked up many times. V gene TRBV12-3 or TRBV12-4 combines with J gene TRBJ2-7; 9 bases align to TRBD1. This CDR3 contains 15 residues. The trim removed 5 bases at V and 5 bases at J, leaving 10 bases unmatched. The chain's CDR3 is CASSPSGTGNHEQYF. CDR3 DNA: TGTGCCAGCAGTCCGTCCGGGACAGGGAACCACGAGCAGTACTTC.

The chain links TRBV19 to TRBJ2-2; unclear D gene. Per germline, CDR1 LNHDA and CDR2 SQIVND (reference sequence). The ends were cut back, 2 bases at V and 3 bases at J, with 4 bases in the middle. The CDR3 has 13 residues. CDR3 sequence: CASSITYTGELFF. CDR3 in DNA: TGTGCCAGTAGTATAACATACACCGGGGAGCTGTTTTTT.

The chain links TRBV11-2 to TRBJ2-1, with D unclear. This CDR3 region has 17 residues. Deletions cut 4 bases from V and 0 bases from J, with 16 bases between. The germline V gene has CDR1 SGHAT and CDR2 FQNNGV. In nucleotides, the CDR3 is TGTGCCAGCAGCTCCTTCGACCAACCCCCCTCCTACAATGAGCAGTTCTTC. It translates to CASSSFDQPPSYNEQFF.

This clonotype has ten or more counts. This sequence joins TRBV9 and TRBJ1-2; no firm D call. Trimming took off 3 bases at V and 6 bases at J, with 18 bases between the two ends. This CDR3 has 15 amino acids. CDR1 and CDR2 (germline): SGDLS, YYNGEE. The CDR3 sequence is CASSARGLLKNGYTF. The CDR3 bases are TGTGCCAGCAGCGCAAGAGGTCTTCTGAAGAATGGCTACACCTTC. Full variable domain (outside the CDR3, taken from reference TRBV9 and TRBJ1-2): DSGVTQTPKHLITATGQRVTLRCSPRSGDLSVYWYQQSLDQGLQFLIQYYNGEERAKGNILERFSAQQFPDLHSELNLSSLELGDSALYFCASSARGLLKNGYTFGSGTRLTVV.

This clonotype was detected ten times or more. The chain carries TRBV10-3 and TRBJ2-7; TRBD1 might be the D (5 bases). CDR1 is ENHRY and CDR2 is SYGVKD in the germline V gene. The V gene lost 5 bases and the J gene lost 3 bases, with 14 bases spanning the gap. This CDR3 has 14 residues. The CDR3 region has the DNA TGTGCCATCAGTCCAGGGAAAAGCGACTACGAGCAGTACTTC. This encodes CAISPGKSDYEQYF.

The sample holds many counts of this clonotype. The CDR3 spells CASSQDLIQETQYF. CDR3 DNA: TGCGCCAGCAGCCAAGATCTGATACAAGAGACCCAGTACTTC. The chain has TRBV4-3 and TRBJ2-5; D is unresolved. The CDR3 consists of 14 residues. V was pared by 0 bases and J by 2 bases, with 7 bases between. Germline CDR1 and CDR2: LGHNA and YSLEER.

Only a few counts were recorded for this clonotype. The chain employs TRBV6-1 and TRBJ2-7; D perhaps matches TRBD1 (6 bases). This CDR3 has 15 amino acids. CDR1 MNHNS and CDR2 SASEGT come from the germline V gene. V was pared by 1 base and J by 3 bases, with 13 bases between. In nucleotides, the CDR3 is TGTGCCAGCAGTGAAGGGTTGAACAGGGTCTACGAGCAGTACTTC. Amino acids: CASSEGLNRVYEQYF.

This clonotype was seen ten or more times. The CDR3, as DNA: TGTGCCAGCAGTCTCTCCTTCCACTCCTATAATTCACCCCTCCACTTT. Its translation: CASSLSFHSYNSPLHF. The V and J genes are TRBV27 and TRBJ1-6; D unclear. The CDR3 consists of 16 residues. CDR1 and CDR2 from the germline V gene are MNHEY and SMNVEV (reference sequence). Trimming took off 5 bases at V and 0 bases at J, with 11 bases between the two ends.

This clonotype has a count of ten or more. This chain links TRBV9 with TRBJ2-7; perhaps TRBD2 as D (5 bases). There are 13 residues in the CDR3. Trimming left V 4 bases short and J 5 bases short, with 13 bases between. Germline CDR1 and CDR2: SGDLS and YYNGEE. The CDR3 here is CASSPGSWDEQYF. The DNA of the CDR3 is TGTGCCAGCAGCCCGGGATCCTGGGACGAGCAGTACTTC.

In its sample, this clonotype was seen many times. The chain is built from TRBV9 and TRBJ2-1; TRBD2 aligns across 7 bases. V lost 1 base and J lost 7; bases outside the gene matches: 2. The CDR3 covers 13 residues. Germline lookup yields CDR1 SGDLS and CDR2 YYNGEE. The CDR3 coding sequence is TGTGCCAGCAGCGTATACGGGGGGAATGAGCAGTTCTTC. It specifies CASSVYGGNEQFF.

This clonotype was seen ten or more times. The genes are TRBV20-1 and TRBJ1-5; D is perhaps TRBD1 (6 bases). V lost 2 bases to trimming and J lost 0 bases, with 14 bases between them. The CDR3 consists of 16 residues. The germline CDR1 and CDR2 sequences are DFQATT and SNEGSKA (reference sequence). Written as DNA, the CDR3 is TGCAGTGCTAGATTTGGGGACACCTATAGCAATCAGCCCCAGCATTTT. Translated: CSARFGDTYSNQPQHF.

In its sample, this clonotype was seen many times. V usage is TRBV12-3 or TRBV12-4 and J usage is TRBJ1-1; no clear D gene. V lost 1 base and J 5 bases, leaving 8 bases between the germline ends. The CDR3 runs 13 residues. CDR3 sequence: CASSLGLRTEAFF. In DNA form, the CDR3 reads TGTGCCAGCAGTTTAGGGTTGCGGACTGAAGCTTTCTTT.

The sample holds many counts of this clonotype. The genes are TRBV12-3 or TRBV12-4 and TRBJ1-2; D gene unclear. The V gene lost 3 bases and the J gene lost 4 bases, with 9 bases spanning the gap. The CDR3 runs to 13 residues. The CDR3 protein is CASSFWLLYGYTF. Here the CDR3 DNA reads TGTGCCAGCAGTTTCTGGCTCCTCTATGGCTACACCTTC.

This clonotype was counted at least ten times. This chain uses TRBV29-1 with TRBJ2-7, with a possible D match to TRBD2 (5 bases). V lost 4 bases and J 5 bases, leaving 6 bases between the germline ends. Germline V gene sequence: CDR1 SQVTM, CDR2 ANQGSEA. The CDR3 has 10 amino acids. Here the CDR3 reads CSVAGNEQYF. Here the CDR3 DNA reads TGCAGCGTTGCCGGGAACGAGCAGTACTTC.

Many counts were recorded for this clonotype. The chain joins TRBV29-1 to TRBJ1-2; 7 nucleotides line up with TRBD1. Germline CDR1 and CDR2: SQVTM and ANQGSEA. The CDR3 consists of 11 residues. The trim removed 7 bases at V and 8 bases at J, leaving 7 bases unmatched. The chain's CDR3 is CSARDSFGYTF. DNA for the CDR3: TGCAGCGCTCGGGACAGTTTCGGCTACACCTTC.

This clonotype was seen a handful of times. The chain employs TRBV6-5 and TRBJ2-7; the match to TRBD1 covers 10 bases. Trimming cost V 8 bases and J 7 bases; bases outside gene matches: 14. CDR1 is MNHEY and CDR2 is SVGAGI in the germline V gene. CDR3 length equals 15 residues. The CDR3 reads CASRSTGGHQKEQYF. The CDR3 nucleotides are TGTGCCAGCCGTTCGACAGGGGGCCATCAAAAGGAGCAGTACTTC.

This clonotype occurred many times. This rearrangement joins TRBV7-9 to TRBJ2-1; perhaps TRBD2 as D (6 bases). V shed 5 bases and J shed 14 bases, with 16 bases lying between them. This CDR3 spans 12 amino acids. CDR1 SEHNR and CDR2 FQNEAQ come from the germline V gene (reference sequence). The CDR3: CASSGGTRSKFF. The DNA of the CDR3 is TGTGCCAGCAGCGGGGGGACTCGAAGTAAGTTCTTC.

The chain combines TRBV7-8 with TRBJ2-4, with 9 positions matching TRBD1. This CDR3 has 12 residues. V trimming: 6 bases; J trimming: 7 bases; junction bases outside the gene matches: 1. Germline CDR1 SGHVS, CDR2 FQNEAQ. CDR3 bases: TGTGCCAGCAGGGGGACAGGGAACATTCAGTACTTC. Its protein product is CASRGTGNIQYF.